The 13 T cell receptor beta chains in this list originate from one sample, sequenced in a study of T cells in women clearing cervical HPV infection. Only in-frame clones appear in the TCRdb table, and some are missing; sequencing was by immunoSEQ multiplex PCR. The sample table includes about 39,000 clones. Sequences were obtained from blood buffy coat. The receptor set was obtained from a woman between 18 and 70 years old with a cervical HPV16 infection that either progressed to CIN3+ or cleared (not recorded which).

With regard to this clone: The CDR3 end lies 3 residues beyond the end of the read and is filled in from the germline J gene. The V call is TRBV5-1, the J call TRBJ2-1; the D is unclear. Trimming left V 4 bases short and J 7 bases short, with 9 bases between. The germline V gene encodes CDR1 SGHRS and CDR2 YFSETQ. The CDR3 is 12 residues long. Incomplete CDR3 DNA: TGCGCCAGCAGCCCGCCCGGGAATGAG. This gives the protein CASSPPGNE. The whole CDR3 region reads CASSPPGNEQFF.

The covered CDR3 bases are TGTGCCAGCAGCCAATCAAGGGATGAG. Its translation is CASSQSRDE. The whole CDR3 is CASSQSRDEQFF. The V and J genes are TRBV4-2 and TRBJ2-1; no reliable D call. The read stops 3 residues short of the end of the CDR3; the missing end is completed from the germline J gene. V was shortened by 2 bases and J by 8 bases, with 7 bases between the two germline ends. Germline CDR1 LGHNA, CDR2 YNFKEQ. The CDR3 covers 12 residues.

With respect to this clone: The read terminates 3 residues ahead of where the CDR3 ends, so the germline J gene completes it. This chain joins TRBV14 and TRBJ2-2, with TRBD1 matching over 7 bases. Germline values: CDR1 SGHDN, CDR2 FVKESK. The CDR3 has 16 residues. Trimming took 6 bases from V and 2 from J; bases not matched to a gene: 9. Incomplete CDR3 DNA: TGTGCCAGCAGTCGGCGAGACAGGGCTAACACCGGGGAG. Residues: CASSRRDRANTGE. The full-length CDR3 reads as CASSRRDRANTGELFF.

Notes on this clone: The read stops 3 residues short of the end of the CDR3; the missing end is completed from the germline J gene. V and J are TRBV2 and TRBJ2-4; 9 bases align to TRBD1. Germline CDR1 is SNHLY and CDR2 is FYNNEI. V was clipped by 4 bases and J by 6 bases; unmatched bases: 4. The CDR3 is 14 residues long. The CDR3 protein is CASSVQGAPNIQYF. The CDR3 bases that were read are TGTGCCAGCAGTGTACAGGGGGCCCCAAACATT.

About this clone: The read falls 3 residues short of the CDR3 end, and the missing part is taken from the germline J gene. This rearrangement joins TRBV5-1 to TRBJ2-7; 8 nucleotides align to TRBD1. V shed 7 bases, J shed 6 bases, and the junction held 15 bases outside the gene matches. The CDR3 covers 15 residues. From germline, CDR1 is SGHRS and CDR2 YFSETQ. Incomplete CDR3 DNA: TGCGCCAGCGGGCAGGGGGCATTCGAGCAAAGCGAG. This codes for CASGQGAFEQSE. In full, the CDR3 reads CASGQGAFEQSEQYF.

On this clone itself: The CDR3 is cut off 3 residues early in the read; its end comes from the germline J gene. V gene TRBV5-1 combines with J gene TRBJ1-2; no firm D call. The CDR3 length is 15 residues. CDR1 is SGHRS, CDR2 YFSETQ, per germline. V was shortened by 2 bases and J by 0 bases, with 11 bases between the two germline ends. CDR3 bases read: TGCGCCAGCAGCTTCGGACTGCTAGCTAACTATGGC. Encoded protein: CASSFGLLANYG. The entire CDR3 is CASSFGLLANYGYTF.

As to this clone: The CDR3 is cut off 3 residues early in the read; its end comes from the germline J gene. The rearrangement joins TRBV19 to TRBJ1-3, with D unresolved. Germline lookup yields CDR1 LNHDA and CDR2 SQIVND (reference sequence). Trimming left V 1 base short and J 2 bases short, with 9 bases between. CDR3 length: 15 amino acids. CDR3 bases read: TGTGCCAGTAGTATAGGCGGCCTAACTGGAAACACC. The encoded protein is CASSIGGLTGNT. The whole CDR3 sequence is CASSIGGLTGNTIYF.

As concerns this clone: With the read ending 3 residues before the CDR3 end, the germline J gene is used to fill in that end. The chain carries TRBV18 and TRBJ1-2, with 10 nucleotides matching TRBD1. In germline, CDR1 is KGHSH, CDR2 LQKENI. J was trimmed by 4 bases and V by 3 bases; bases with no gene match: 8. The CDR3 runs to 16 residues. CDR3 region: CASSPGTGVSSYGYTF. The sequenced part of the CDR3 DNA is TGTGCCAGCTCACCTGGGACAGGGGTATCGAGCTATGGC.

Notes on this clone: The CDR3 is cut off 3 residues early in the read; its end comes from the germline J gene. The rearrangement links TRBV6-1 to TRBJ1-3; D is uncertain. CDR1 is MNHNS, CDR2 SASEGT, per germline. This CDR3 is built from 16 residues. V was clipped by 0 bases and J by 0 bases, with 9 bases between them. The sequenced part of the CDR3 DNA is TGTGCCAGCAGTGAAGCTTCACATATCTCTGGAAACACC. It is translated as CASSEASHISGNT. The entire CDR3 is CASSEASHISGNTIYF.

CDR3 protein: CASSLAGSRDQPQHF. Partial CDR3 DNA: TGTGCCAGCAGCTTGGCAGGGAGTCGAGATCAGCCC. This chain links TRBV5-6 with TRBJ1-5; tentative D call: TRBD1 (5 bases). The read terminates 3 residues ahead of where the CDR3 ends, so the germline J gene completes it. Deletions cut 0 bases from V and 5 bases from J, with 12 bases between. Germline lookup yields CDR1 SGHDT and CDR2 YYEEEE. This CDR3 region has 15 residues.

Worth noting for this clone: The sequence runs out 3 residues before the end of the CDR3; the remainder is reconstructed from the germline J gene. The chain combines TRBV7-3 with TRBJ1-6; no clear D. This CDR3 is 13 amino acids long. Per germline, CDR1 SGHTA and CDR2 FQGTGA. V was pared by 1 base and J by 8 bases, with 6 bases between. The CDR3 reads CASSLNMYSPLHF. The sequenced part of the CDR3 DNA is TGTGCCAGCAGCTTAAATATGTATTCACCC.

A word on this clone: The read falls 3 residues short of the CDR3 end, and the missing part is taken from the germline J gene. The V call is TRBV2, the J call TRBJ2-1; 9 positions agree with TRBD1. The V gene's germline CDR1 is SNHLY and CDR2 FYNNEI. CDR3 length: 13 residues. Trimming cost V 7 bases and J 6 bases; bases outside gene matches: 4. The CDR3 is CASKGQGVNEQFF. CDR3 DNA (partial): TGTGCCAGCAAGGGACAGGGCGTCAATGAG.

In regard to this clone: Read sequence stops 3 residues before the CDR3 end, and the germline J gene provides the missing end. Other DNA sequences within the sample encode an identical CDR3. The chain employs TRBV7-9 and TRBJ2-5; perhaps TRBD2 as D (6 bases). V was shortened by 3 bases and J by 2 bases, with 7 bases between the two germline ends. CDR3 length: 13 residues. Per the germline V gene, CDR1 is SEHNR and CDR2 is FQNEAQ (reference sequence). The CDR3: CASSLGGQETQYF. CDR3 DNA (partial): TGTGCCAGCAGCTTGGGGGGTCAAGAGACC. Filled out from reference TRBV7-9 and TRBJ2-5, the complete variable domain reads DTGVSQNPRHKITKRGQNVTFRCDPISEHNRLYWYRQTLGQGPEFLTYFQNEAQLEKSRLLSDRFSAERPKGSFSTLEIQRTEQGDSAMYLCASSLGGQETQYFGPGTRLLVL.